The 18 T cell receptor beta chains reported below all come from one sample, sequenced in a study of shared clonotypes between healthy human individuals. TCRdb's copy holds only in-frame clones and misses some; the assay was immunoSEQ multiplex PCR. The sample shows about 2.1 million clones, about 93% of them seen only once. Naive CD8 cells lacked CD45RO, underwent positive selection for CCR7 and left out terminally differentiated effector memory CD45RA+ cells. Sequencing was done on a sample of naive CD8+ T cells from PBMCs. The origin of the receptors is a man between 18 and 29 years old in good health. Some clones in this sample may be carry-over from other donors' samples.

The V gene is TRBV5-1, the J gene TRBJ2-5; 8 bases align to TRBD1. The J call is doubtful: the DNA matches TRBJ2-7 better. CDR3 size: 14 residues. CDR1 and CDR2 from the germline V gene are SGHRS and YFSETQ. This CDR3 reads CASSLAGGGYEQYF. The DNA of the CDR3 is TGCGCCAGCAGCTTGGCAGGGGGCGGGTACGAGCAGTACTTC.

Turning to this clone: This sample includes further DNA sequences coding for the same CDR3. The CDR3 protein is CASSVMAGGSYEQYF. CDR3 nucleotide sequence: TGTGCCAGCAGCGTAATGGCGGGAGGGTCCTACGAGCAGTACTTC. V is TRBV9 and J is TRBJ2-7, with 9 bases that match TRBD2. The V segment lost 1 base and the J segment 1 base; nucleotides outside the gene matches: 3. Germline V lookup: CDR1 SGDLS, CDR2 YYNGEE. This CDR3 region has 15 residues.

This chain connects TRBV4-2 to TRBJ2-7; the D is unclear. Trimming removed 1 base from V and 5 bases from J, with 9 bases in between. The CDR3 sequence is 13 residues long. CDR1 LGHNA and CDR2 YNFKEQ come from the germline V gene. The CDR3 DNA reads TGTGCCAGCAGCCAAGTGTGGGGAAACGAGCAGTACTTC. This sequence encodes CASSQVWGNEQYF.

This chain connects TRBV5-6 to TRBJ1-4, with D hard to call. Trimming removed 4 bases from V and 5 bases from J, with 15 bases in between. CDR3 length equals 15 residues. The germline CDR1 and CDR2 sequences are SGHDT and YYEEEE. Here the CDR3 DNA reads TGTGCCAGCAGCAGGGCGGGTGGCCTGAATGAAAAACTGTTTTTT. Translated, it gives CASSRAGGLNEKLFF.

V and J are TRBV15 and TRBJ1-3; 10 bases match TRBD1. The CDR3 has 16 residues. Germline V gives CDR1 LNHNV, CDR2 YYDKDF (reference sequence). Trimming at V came to 3 bases and at J to 0 bases, leaving 2 bases not matched to a gene. The CDR3 loop reads CATSRGTGDSGNTIYF. CDR3 DNA: TGTGCCACCAGCAGGGGGACAGGGGACTCTGGAAACACCATATATTTT.

A note on this clone: Other DNA sequences of this sample code for an identical CDR3. This chain joins TRBV14 and TRBJ2-7; 12 nucleotides align to TRBD2. From germline, CDR1 is SGHDN and CDR2 FVKESK. This CDR3 region has 15 residues. The V segment lost 5 bases and the J segment 2 bases; nucleotides outside the gene matches: 4. DNA of the CDR3: TGTGCCAGCAGCTTGCGACTAGCGGGAGCCTACGAGCAGTACTTC. Encoded protein: CASSLRLAGAYEQYF.

The chain uses TRBV15 and TRBJ2-7; possible D gene TRBD2, 6 bases. Between the trimmed V and J ends, which lost 0 bases and 6 bases, there was a span of 15 bases. Germline lookup yields CDR1 LNHNV and CDR2 YYDKDF (reference sequence). The CDR3 is made up of 15 amino acids. Here the CDR3 DNA reads TGTGCCACCAGCAGAGATCCCATTAGCGGTAGCGAGCAGTACTTC. As protein: CATSRDPISGSEQYF. Full variable domain (missing parts from reference TRBV15 and TRBJ2-7): DAMVIQNPRYQVTQFGKPVTLSCSQTLNHNVMYWYQQKSSQAPKLLFHYYDKDFNNEADTPDNFQSRRPNTSFCFLDIRSPGLGDTAMYLCATSRDPISGSEQYFGPGTRLTVT.

The CDR3 nucleotides are TGCGCCAGCAGCTTGGCCGACCGGGAGACCCAGTACTTC. This gives the protein CASSLADRETQYF. J is TRBJ2-5 and V is TRBV5-1, with unresolved D. The CDR3 contains 13 residues. The ends were cut back, 0 bases at V and 5 bases at J, with 8 bases in the middle. Germline CDR1 reads SGHRS; CDR2 reads YFSETQ. Combining the CDR3 with reference TRBV5-1 and TRBJ2-5 gives the whole variable domain KAGVTQTPRYLIKTRGQQVTLSCSPISGHRSVSWYQQTPGQGLQFLFEYFSETQRNKGNFPGRFSGRQFSNSRSEMNVSTLELGDSALYLCASSLADRETQYFGPGTRLLVL.

This chain connects TRBV28 to TRBJ1-2; D is unresolved. Trimming shortened V by 3 bases and J by 7 bases, and 18 bases separated the two germline ends. Germline CDR1 MDHEN, CDR2 SYDVKM. The CDR3 is 15 residues long. The CDR3 sequence is CASSLVVGLESGYTF. In nucleotides, the CDR3 is TGTGCCAGCAGTTTGGTGGTAGGGTTGGAATCTGGCTACACCTTC.

The chain links TRBV10-3 to TRBJ2-7, with 8 bases lining up with TRBD1. The germline CDR1 and CDR2 sequences are ENHRY and SYGVKD. The junction had 17 bases not matched to a gene; V was cut back by 0 bases and J by 4 bases. There are 19 residues in the CDR3. The DNA for the CDR3 is TGTGCCATCAGTGAGTCGATTCTTGTCAGGGGGCATCAGCTGTACGAGCAGTACTTC. This codes for CAISESILVRGHQLYEQYF.

V is TRBV5-1 and J is TRBJ2-5, with D hard to call. The germline V gene encodes CDR1 SGHRS and CDR2 YFSETQ. Trimming cost V 1 base and J 6 bases, with 16 bases left between them. The CDR3 sequence is 15 residues long. CDR3 DNA sequence: TGCGCCAGCAGCTTGACACGCGTCGCCGAACAGACCCAGTACTTC. It is translated as CASSLTRVAEQTQYF.

This chain joins TRBV28 and TRBJ2-1; a weak D match, TRBD1 (6 bases). The CDR3 totals 17 residues. Germline CDR1 and CDR2: MDHEN and SYDVKM. Trimming took 4 bases from V and 7 from J, leaving 23 bases between them. The CDR3 here is CASSSPLPSGQGNEQFF. The CDR3 DNA follows: TGTGCCAGCAGTTCTCCTCTCCCAAGTGGGCAGGGGAATGAGCAGTTCTTC.

The chain joins TRBV19 to TRBJ2-7, with TRBD1 matching over 8 bases. The J segment lost 2 bases and the V segment lost 4 bases, leaving 7 bases of the junction unmatched. CDR1 LNHDA and CDR2 SQIVND come from the germline V gene (reference sequence). The CDR3 has 15 amino acids. The CDR3 is CASSNFGQGPYEQYF. In DNA form, the CDR3 reads TGTGCCAGTAGTAATTTTGGACAGGGTCCCTACGAGCAGTACTTC.

The chain couples TRBV19 to TRBJ1-1; D uncertain. This CDR3 has 15 residues. V shed 3 bases and J shed 5 bases, with 16 bases lying between them. Looked up from germline, CDR1 is LNHDA and CDR2 is SQIVND (reference sequence). This chain's CDR3 is CASSIRSPWKTEAFF. CDR3 DNA: TGTGCCAGTAGTATTCGGTCCCCCTGGAAGACTGAAGCTTTCTTT.

This rearrangement joins TRBV6-5 to TRBJ1-1, with D hard to call. V was shortened by 5 bases and J by 4 bases, with 14 bases between the two germline ends. The length of the CDR3 is 14 residues. CDR1 is MNHEY and CDR2 is SVGAGI in the germline V gene. In DNA form, the CDR3 reads TGTGCCAGCAGTACGGCGGGGTACGTCACTGAAGCTTTCTTT. This gives the protein CASSTAGYVTEAFF.

The chain's CDR3 is CASSRLGTGLYEQYF. The CDR3 coding sequence is TGTGCCAGCAGCCGACTCGGGACGGGACTCTACGAGCAGTACTTC. This chain uses TRBV7-9 with TRBJ2-7; TRBD2 is a possible D gene (6 bases). The CDR3 is 15 residues long. V dropped 5 bases and J dropped 3 bases, with 17 bases sitting between them. Per germline, CDR1 SEHNR and CDR2 FQNEAQ (reference sequence).

The genes are TRBV6-5 and TRBJ1-1; D remains ambiguous. The V end lost 1 base, the J end lost 5 bases, and 11 bases lay between the germline ends. Germline CDR1 reads MNHEY; CDR2 reads SVGAGI. The CDR3 runs to 14 residues. CDR3 sequence reads: CASSYYPKETEAFF. CDR3 DNA: TGTGCCAGCAGTTACTACCCAAAGGAAACTGAAGCTTTCTTT.

This chain joins TRBV6-5 and TRBJ1-4; the match to TRBD1 covers 7 bases. With V trimmed by 6 bases and J by 6 bases, 10 bases remained unmatched. Germline assignment: CDR1 MNHEY and CDR2 SVGAGI. The length of the CDR3 is 15 residues. In nucleotides, the CDR3 is TGTGCCAGCAGCGACACGGGACAGCGATATGAAAAACTGTTTTTT. Its protein is CASSDTGQRYEKLFF.